The clone carrying this T cell receptor beta chain was observed a handful of times. The data belong to a study of cytomegalovirus exposure and HLA in healthy donors. 60 Vbeta and 13 Jbeta primers were used in PCR. Clones were sequenced by immunoSEQ multiplex PCR, and TCRdb holds only the in-frame ones, with some missing. Among 130,000 or so clones listed, approximately 8% were seen once. This clonotype was sampled from a woman in her 40s in good health and CMV-seropositive. Material: PBMCs.

In nucleotides, the CDR3 is TGTGCCAGCAGCCAAGTGGCTAAGGACTACTCTGGAAACACCATATATTTT. Its protein product is CASSQVAKDYSGNTIYF. The V and J genes are TRBV14 and TRBJ1-3; no clear D. This CDR3 has 17 residues. The germline V gene has CDR1 SGHDN and CDR2 FVKESK. The germline V and J ends were trimmed by 1 base and 0 bases, with 13 bases remaining between them.